This T cell receptor (beta chain) was profiled in a study of T cell repertoires in cytomegalovirus infection. Study summary: CMV infection together with matching HLA type was indicated by public TCR beta signatures.

Study outcomes and limitations: Based on cumulative public TCR beta family frequency, carriers of CMV plus the relevant HLA were identified.

TCRdb independently ran MiXCR on the reads; one entry per CDR3 protein. The repertoire has approximately 750,000 distinct CDR3 sequences, under 40% of them found once; the top ten carry 2.8%. As regards this clonotype: No antigen is known for it.

The sequencing input was PBMCs. This TCR was sampled from a human donor in good health (CMV status not recorded). Some clones in this sample may be carry-over from other donors' samples.

This chain's CDR3 is CAISDFTATEAFF. The CDR3 DNA reads as TGTGCCATCAGTGATTTCACGGCGACTGAAGCTTTCTTT. This sequence joins TRBV10-3 and TRBJ1-1, with unresolved D. CDR1 and CDR2 (germline): ENHRY, SYGVKD. V gave up 3 bases and J gave up 5 bases, with 10 bases separating them. The CDR3 is made up of 13 amino acids.